The 23 T cell receptor beta chains below come from one sample, sequenced in a study of blood T cell repertoires in COVID-19 (dated by TCRdb to 2020 to 2022). Libraries were built with the immunoSEQ multiplex PCR assay. Here the immuneACCESS table is served through TCRdb, limited to in-frame sequences with V and J called. Missing clones are a known gap in these copies; in checked studies unresolved V genes cover under half, and the rest lacks a known reason. The sample table records around 39,000 clones; 75% to 90% of these occur just once. The top ten clonotypes cover just under 8.5% of the sample. The specimen sequenced was peripheral blood. Receptor source: a man in his sixties with active COVID-19.

This clone is a singleton in its sample. The rearrangement links TRBV6-5 to TRBJ1-1; possible D gene TRBD1, 5 bases. Germline lookup yields CDR1 MNHEY and CDR2 SVGAGI. V dropped 7 bases and J dropped 1 base, with 13 bases sitting between them. CDR3 length: 14 amino acids. The CDR3 DNA reads as TGTGCCAGCATTAATTTCGGGGGGAACACTGAAGCTTTCTTT. Its protein is CASINFGGNTEAFF.

The chain couples TRBV5-1 to TRBJ1-1; D perhaps matches TRBD1 (5 bases). The germline CDR1 and CDR2 sequences are SGHRS and YFSETQ. Trimming removed 0 bases at V and 4 bases at J, with 10 bases between. This CDR3 is 14 amino acids long. CDR3 DNA sequence: TGCGCCAGCAGCTTGGAAGGGGCCGCCACTGAAGCTTTCTTT. This sequence encodes CASSLEGAATEAFF.

This clone was found a few times. The chain combines TRBV6-5 with TRBJ1-2; TRBD1 aligns across 7 bases. The junction had 12 bases not matched to a gene; V was cut back by 6 bases and J by 8 bases. CDR1 and CDR2 from the germline V gene are MNHEY and SVGAGI. The CDR3 length is 14 residues. CDR3 amino acids: CASSPRQGLGGYTF. The CDR3 bases are TGTGCCAGCAGCCCCCGACAGGGCCTCGGAGGCTACACCTTC.

V usage is TRBV21-1 and J usage is TRBJ2-3; TRBD2, as called in the table, went unchecked against the DNA. TRBV21-1 is classified as a pseudogene. CDR3 length equals 17 residues. CDR3 sequence reads: CASSPPASGRGTDTQYF. The CDR3 DNA follows: TGTGCCAGCAGCCCCCCCGCTAGCGGGAGGGGCACAGATACGCAGTATTTT.

The rearrangement links TRBV6-6 to TRBJ2-7; the match to TRBD2 covers 8 bases. There are 15 residues in the CDR3. Germline-derived CDR1 and CDR2 are MNHNY and SVGAGI (reference sequence). The V segment lost 3 bases and the J segment 6 bases; nucleotides outside the gene matches: 10. As DNA, the CDR3 is TGTGCCAGCAGTTATCTGGCGGGGGGTTTAAGCGAGCAGTACTTC. Amino acids: CASSYLAGGLSEQYF.

V gene TRBV18 combines with J gene TRBJ1-1; 9 positions match TRBD1. This CDR3 spans 13 amino acids. V gave up 2 bases and J gave up 8 bases; unmatched junction bases: 3. Per the germline V gene, CDR1 is KGHSH and CDR2 is LQKENI. The CDR3: CASSPDRGREAFF. In DNA, the CDR3 is TGTGCCAGCTCACCAGACAGGGGGAGAGAAGCTTTCTTT.

The chain has TRBV19 and TRBJ1-1, with D possibly being TRBD1 (6 bases). Germline V gives CDR1 LNHDA, CDR2 SQIVND (reference sequence). CDR3 size: 13 residues. The CDR3 sequence: CGERGGLNTEAFF. CDR3 DNA sequence: TGTGGAGAGAGGGGGGGCCTGAACACTGAAGCTTTCTTT.

The chain is built from TRBV5-4 and TRBJ2-2; D might be TRBD1 (5 bases). V lost 0 bases and J lost 4, with 10 bases in between. The germline V gene has CDR1 SGHNT and CDR2 YYREEE (reference sequence). The CDR3 spans 15 residues. In DNA form, the CDR3 reads TGTGCCAGCAGCTTGGGCGCAGGGCCCACCGGGGAGCTGTTTTTT. Encoded protein: CASSLGAGPTGELFF.

This clone is judged medium-sized. The chain is built from TRBV5-1 and TRBJ2-7; maybe TRBD1 (5 bases). Per germline, CDR1 SGHRS and CDR2 YFSETQ. Trimming removed 0 bases from V and 7 bases from J, with 14 bases in between. CDR3 length: 14 residues. CDR3 sequence: CASSLGSGAWEQYF. The CDR3, as DNA: TGCGCCAGCAGCTTGGGGTCTGGGGCTTGGGAGCAGTACTTC.

This sequence joins TRBV11-2 and TRBJ2-2; D remains ambiguous. CDR1 and CDR2 from the germline V gene are SGHAT and FQNNGV. The V end was cut by 6 bases, the J end by 1 base, with 6 bases between. The length of the CDR3 is 13 residues. For the CDR3, the DNA is TGTGCCAGCAGAAACATGAACACCGGGGAGCTGTTTTTT. Its protein is CASRNMNTGELFF.

V usage is TRBV3-1 (or the pseudogene TRBV3-2) and J usage is TRBJ2-1; 16 bases agree with TRBD2. Germline loops: CDR1 LGHDT, CDR2 YNNKEL (reference sequence). The V segment lost 5 bases and the J segment 2 bases; nucleotides outside the gene matches: 9. The CDR3 contains 19 residues. The CDR3 here is CASSIPGLAGGDTYNEQFF. The CDR3 DNA reads TGTGCCAGCAGCATTCCGGGACTAGCGGGAGGGGACACCTACAATGAGCAGTTCTTC.

The CDR3 here is CASSFSRVDEQFF. CDR3 sequence (DNA): TGTGCCAGCAGCTTTTCCAGGGTAGATGAGCAGTTCTTC. The chain couples TRBV7-8 to TRBJ2-1, with D maybe TRBD1 (5 bases). Trimming took off 3 bases at V and 8 bases at J, with 11 bases between the two ends. CDR3 length: 13 residues. The V gene's germline CDR1 is SGHVS and CDR2 FQNEAQ. The variable domain in full, completed from reference TRBV7-8 and TRBJ2-1, reads GAGVSQSPRYKVAKRGQDVALRCDPISGHVSLFWYQQALGQGPEFLTYFQNEAQLDKSGLPSDRFFAERPEGSVSTLKIQRTQQEDSAVYLCASSFSRVDEQFFGPGTRLTVL.

The genes are TRBV20-1 and TRBJ2-7, with 12 bases matching TRBD2. Per germline, CDR1 DFQATT and CDR2 SNEGSKA (reference sequence). The length of the CDR3 is 17 residues. The ends lost 3 bases at V and 0 bases at J; junction bases unmatched: 9. In DNA, the CDR3 is TGCAGTGCTAGTCAGGGGACTAGCGGGCCCGCCTCCTACGAGCAGTACTTC. Protein sequence: CSASQGTSGPASYEQYF.

The CDR3 protein is CSVESASGSGTDTQYF. CDR3 nucleotide sequence: TGCAGCGTCGAATCGGCTAGCGGGAGTGGCACAGATACGCAGTATTTT. The rearrangement links TRBV29-1 to TRBJ2-3; 10 bases are shared with TRBD2. The CDR3 covers 16 residues. Losses at the gene ends were 6 bases for V and 1 base for J; bases not matched to a gene: 10. Germline values: CDR1 SQVTM, CDR2 ANQGSEA.

V usage is TRBV9 and J usage is TRBJ2-3, with TRBD2 matching 14 bases. Looked up from germline, CDR1 is SGDLS and CDR2 is YYNGEE. The CDR3 extends over 19 amino acids. Trimming removed 3 bases from V and 12 bases from J; junction bases left unmatched: 21. In DNA, the CDR3 is TGTGCCAGCAGCGCCCGACCACAGACTAGCGGGAGGGAGTTTATAACACAGTATTTT. Protein product: CASSARPQTSGREFITQYF.

The rearrangement links TRBV27 to TRBJ2-7; 12 bases align to TRBD2. Trimming took 6 bases from V and 5 from J; bases not matched to a gene: 2. The CDR3 is made up of 13 amino acids. Germline-derived CDR1 and CDR2 are MNHEY and SMNVEV (reference sequence). CDR3 nucleotides: TGTGCCAGCAGGGGACTAGCGGGCCACGAGCAGTACTTC. As protein: CASRGLAGHEQYF.

The chain employs TRBV3-1 (or the pseudogene TRBV3-2) and TRBJ2-7; 11 positions agree with TRBD2. V gave up 2 bases and J gave up 1 base; unmatched junction bases: 4. This CDR3 has 16 amino acids. Germline V lookup: CDR1 LGHDT, CDR2 YNNKEL (reference sequence). CDR3 protein: CASSQKLAGVSYEQYF. CDR3 in DNA: TGTGCCAGCAGCCAAAAACTAGCGGGAGTGTCCTACGAGCAGTACTTC.

The gene calls are TRBV30 and TRBJ2-5; TRBD2 is a possible D gene (6 bases). Germline CDR1 is GTSNPN and CDR2 is SVGIG (reference sequence). The V end was cut by 6 bases, the J end by 1 base, with 15 bases between. CDR3 size: 14 residues. The CDR3 DNA is TGTGCCTGCTCGACCGAGCGGGCCCAAGAGACCCAGTACTTC. Amino acids: CACSTERAQETQYF.

V gene TRBV5-1 combines with J gene TRBJ2-1, with D perhaps TRBD2 (6 bases). This CDR3 contains 15 residues. V was shortened by 0 bases and J by 5 bases, with 12 bases between the two germline ends. Per the germline V gene, CDR1 is SGHRS and CDR2 is YFSETQ. CDR3 sequence (DNA): TGCGCCAGCAGCTTGGGGGCTAGCGAGAACAATGAGCAGTTCTTC. As protein: CASSLGASENNEQFF.

The V and J genes are TRBV20-1 and TRBJ1-4, with D perhaps TRBD1 (6 bases). Trimming left V 3 bases short and J 5 bases short, with 7 bases between. Germline V gene sequence: CDR1 DFQATT, CDR2 SNEGSKA (reference sequence). The CDR3 loop spans 12 amino acids. CDR3 bases: TGCAGTGCTAGTCAGGGGAATGAAAAACTGTTTTTT. Its protein product is CSASQGNEKLFF.

The chain has TRBV27 and TRBJ2-5; the match to TRBD2 covers 16 bases. The CDR3 is made up of 15 amino acids. Germline-derived CDR1 and CDR2 are MNHEY and SMNVEV (reference sequence). V dropped 8 bases and J dropped 5; count of bases not matched to a gene: 5. The CDR3 DNA reads as TGTGCCAGCGGGACTAGCGGGAGGGCCGGGGAGACCCAGTACTTC. Translation gives CASGTSGRAGETQYF.

The V and J genes are TRBV2 and TRBJ2-2, with 12 bases lining up with TRBD2. The trim removed 4 bases at V and 7 bases at J, leaving 7 bases unmatched. The CDR3 has 16 amino acids. CDR1 and CDR2 from the germline V gene are SNHLY and FYNNEI. CDR3 nucleotide sequence: TGTGCCAGCAGTGGGTCTAGCGGGAGGGTGGACGGGGAGCTGTTTTTT. Its translation is CASSGSSGRVDGELFF.

The chain is built from TRBV19 and TRBJ2-5, with 7 bases matching TRBD2. Germline V gene lookup returns CDR1 LNHDA and CDR2 SQIVND (reference sequence). V was clipped by 7 bases and J by 6 bases; unmatched bases: 17. CDR3 length equals 16 residues. The CDR3 region has the DNA TGTGCCAGTATTTCCTTGGGCGGGAGAGGAGGGAAGACCCAGTACTTC. It yields the protein CASISLGGRGGKTQYF.